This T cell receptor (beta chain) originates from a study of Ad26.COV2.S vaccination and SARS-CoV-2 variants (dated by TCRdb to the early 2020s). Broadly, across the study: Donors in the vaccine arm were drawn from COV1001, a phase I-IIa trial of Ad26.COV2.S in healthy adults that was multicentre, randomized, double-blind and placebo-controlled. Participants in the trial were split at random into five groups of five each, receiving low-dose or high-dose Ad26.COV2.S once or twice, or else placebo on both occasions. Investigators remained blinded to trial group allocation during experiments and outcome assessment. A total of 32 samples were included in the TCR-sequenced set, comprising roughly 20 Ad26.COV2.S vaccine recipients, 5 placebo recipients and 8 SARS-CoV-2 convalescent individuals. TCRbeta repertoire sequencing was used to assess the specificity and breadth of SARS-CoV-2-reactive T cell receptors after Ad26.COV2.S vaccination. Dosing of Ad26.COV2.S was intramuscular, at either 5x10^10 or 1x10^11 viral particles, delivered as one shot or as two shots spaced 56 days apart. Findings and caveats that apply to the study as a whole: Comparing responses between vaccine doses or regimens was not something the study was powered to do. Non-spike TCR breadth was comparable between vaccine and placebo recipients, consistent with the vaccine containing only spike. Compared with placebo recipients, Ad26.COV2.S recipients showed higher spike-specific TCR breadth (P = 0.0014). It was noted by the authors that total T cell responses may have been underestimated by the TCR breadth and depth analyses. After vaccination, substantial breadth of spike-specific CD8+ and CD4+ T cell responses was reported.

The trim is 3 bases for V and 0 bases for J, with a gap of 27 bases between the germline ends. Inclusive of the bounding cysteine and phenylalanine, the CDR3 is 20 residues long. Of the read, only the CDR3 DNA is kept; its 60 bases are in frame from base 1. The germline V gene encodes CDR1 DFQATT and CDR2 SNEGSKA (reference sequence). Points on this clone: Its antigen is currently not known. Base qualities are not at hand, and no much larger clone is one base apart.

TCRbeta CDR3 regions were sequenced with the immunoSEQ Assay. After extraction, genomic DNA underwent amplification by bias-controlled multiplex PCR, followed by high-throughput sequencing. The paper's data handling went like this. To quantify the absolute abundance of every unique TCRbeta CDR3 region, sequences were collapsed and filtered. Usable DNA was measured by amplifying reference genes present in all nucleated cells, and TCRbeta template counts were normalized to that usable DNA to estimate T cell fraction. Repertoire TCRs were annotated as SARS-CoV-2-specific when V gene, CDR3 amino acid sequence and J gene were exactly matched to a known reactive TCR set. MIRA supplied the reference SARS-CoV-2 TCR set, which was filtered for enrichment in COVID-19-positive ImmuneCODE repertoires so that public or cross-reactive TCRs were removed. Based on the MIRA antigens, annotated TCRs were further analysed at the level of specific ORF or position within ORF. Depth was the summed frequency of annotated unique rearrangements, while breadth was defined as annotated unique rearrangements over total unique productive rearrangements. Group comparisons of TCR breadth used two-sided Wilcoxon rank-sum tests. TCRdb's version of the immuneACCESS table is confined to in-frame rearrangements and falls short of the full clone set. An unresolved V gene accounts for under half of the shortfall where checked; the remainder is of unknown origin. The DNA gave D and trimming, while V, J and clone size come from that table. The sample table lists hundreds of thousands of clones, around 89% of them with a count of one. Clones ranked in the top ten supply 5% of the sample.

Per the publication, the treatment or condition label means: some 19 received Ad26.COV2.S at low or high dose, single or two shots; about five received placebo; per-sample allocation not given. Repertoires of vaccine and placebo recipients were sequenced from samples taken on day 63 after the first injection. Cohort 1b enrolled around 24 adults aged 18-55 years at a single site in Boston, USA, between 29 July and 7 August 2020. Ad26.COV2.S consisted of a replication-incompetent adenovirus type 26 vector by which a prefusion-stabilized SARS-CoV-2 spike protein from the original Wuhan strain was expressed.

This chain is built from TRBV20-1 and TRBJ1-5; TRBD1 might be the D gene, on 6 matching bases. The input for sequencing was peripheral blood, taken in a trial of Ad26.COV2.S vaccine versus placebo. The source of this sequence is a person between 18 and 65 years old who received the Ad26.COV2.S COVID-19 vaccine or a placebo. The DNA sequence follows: TGCAGTGCTAGTCCTCGAAACAGGGAAATCCCCCCGTATAGCAATCAGCCCCAGCATTTT. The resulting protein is CSASPRNREIPPYSNQPQHF.